This TCR beta chain originates from a study of blood T cell repertoires in COVID-19. About the research overall: The cDNA or gDNA used as material had been derived from T cells, B-cell-depleted T cells, or PBMCs.

How the authors handled the data: Reference gene primer amplification gave nucleated cell count estimates. Sequencing used immunoSEQ multiplex PCR; TCRdb keeps in-frame clones, though not all of them. For V, J and clone size, that table is used; D and trimming come from the DNA. The repertoire consists of approximately 210,000 clones, with around 80% occurring once and the leading ten covering approximately 12%. The germline gives CDR1 SEHNR, CDR2 FQNEAQ (reference sequence). This CDR3 is built from 15 residues. V shed 3 bases, J shed 2 bases, and the junction held 3 bases outside the gene matches. Sample: peripheral blood. This chain uses TRBV7-9 with TRBJ2-1; 8 positions match TRBD2. This TCR was recovered from a woman aged 35 to 49 with acute or convalescent COVID-19. CDR3 loop: CASSFSAGAYNEQFF. The CDR3 coding sequence is TGTGCCAGCAGCTTCTCAGCGGGAGCCTACAATGAGCAGTTCTTC.